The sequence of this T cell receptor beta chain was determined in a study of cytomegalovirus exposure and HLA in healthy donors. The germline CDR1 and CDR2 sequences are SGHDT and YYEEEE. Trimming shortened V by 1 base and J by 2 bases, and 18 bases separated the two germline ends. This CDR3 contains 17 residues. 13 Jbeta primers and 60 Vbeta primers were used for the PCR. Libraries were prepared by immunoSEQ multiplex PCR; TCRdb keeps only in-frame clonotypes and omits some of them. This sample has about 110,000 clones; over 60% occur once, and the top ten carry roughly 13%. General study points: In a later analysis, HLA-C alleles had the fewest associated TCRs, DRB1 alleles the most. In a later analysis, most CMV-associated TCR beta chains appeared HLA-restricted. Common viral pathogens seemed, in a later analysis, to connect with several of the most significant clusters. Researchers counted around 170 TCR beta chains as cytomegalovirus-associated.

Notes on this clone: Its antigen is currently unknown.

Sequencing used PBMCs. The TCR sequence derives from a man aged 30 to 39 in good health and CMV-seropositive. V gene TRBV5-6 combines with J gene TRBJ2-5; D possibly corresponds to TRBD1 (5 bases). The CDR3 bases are TGTGCCAGCAGCTTGCTTGCAATGGGGCAGCCGCAAGAGACCCAGTACTTC. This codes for CASSLLAMGQPQETQYF.